What follows are 22 T cell receptor beta chains derived from one specimen sequenced in a study of CD8+CD57+ T cells in acquired aplastic anemia. Profiles of TCR beta VDJ and CDR3 were generated from a genomic DNA template. TCRdb fed the reads into MiXCR, producing one record per CDR3 protein. The sample has 250,000 to 300,000 distinct CDR3 sequences; 55% to 60% are singletons. The sequenced material came from sorted CD4+, CD8+, or CD8+CD57+ T cells (not recorded which) from PBMCs. The source is a human donor with severe aplastic anemia or a healthy control (not recorded which).

The sample holds a few counts of this clonotype. This chain uses TRBV10-3 with TRBJ1-2; D gene ambiguous. V was pared by 2 bases and J by 3 bases, with 10 bases between. The CDR3 consists of 14 residues. Germline loops: CDR1 ENHRY, CDR2 SYGVKD. Here the CDR3 DNA reads TGTGCCATCAGTGAGGATGTGGGTTACTATGGCTACACCTTC. It codes for CAISEDVGYYGYTF.

The chain couples TRBV20-1 to TRBJ1-2; 7 bases map to TRBD1. Trimming at V came to 4 bases and at J to 6 bases, leaving 14 bases not matched to a gene. The CDR3 is 15 amino acids. CDR1 DFQATT and CDR2 SNEGSKA come from the germline V gene (reference sequence). The CDR3 DNA follows: TGCAGTGCTAACCCTGACAGGGCGGCCGGAAATGGCTACACCTTC. Its protein product is CSANPDRAAGNGYTF.

The CDR3 region has the DNA TGTGCCAGCAGCTTGATGGGGTACGATTCACCCCTCCACTTT. Translating it yields CASSLMGYDSPLHF. This chain joins TRBV13 and TRBJ1-6; no definite D call. CDR3 length: 14 residues. The germline CDR1 and CDR2 sequences are PRHDT and FYEKMQ (reference sequence). The V and J ends lost 3 bases and 8 bases respectively, with 11 bases between them.

A few counts support this clonotype. The J gene is TRBJ2-5, the V gene TRBV7-8, with D possibly called TRBD1 or TRBD2 (6 bases each). This CDR3 is built from 15 residues. Trimming removed 0 bases at V and 5 bases at J, with 13 bases between. Germline V gives CDR1 SGHVS, CDR2 FQNEAQ. CDR3 in amino acids: CASSLAGGEYETQYF. CDR3 sequence (DNA): TGTGCCAGCAGCTTAGCGGGGGGCGAGTATGAGACCCAGTACTTC.

The chain is built from TRBV19 and TRBJ2-3, with TRBD1 matching over 7 bases. The V segment lost 9 bases and the J segment 0 bases; nucleotides outside the gene matches: 12. The CDR3 is 16 residues long. Looked up from germline, CDR1 is LNHDA and CDR2 is SQIVND (reference sequence). CDR3 in amino acids: CASSSSRDRSTDTQYF. CDR3 coding DNA: TGTGCCAGCAGCTCCTCCCGGGACAGAAGCACAGATACGCAGTATTTT.

The sample holds many counts of this clonotype. The chain links TRBV7-9 to TRBJ1-2, with 9 bases lining up with TRBD1. Trimming at V came to 1 base and at J to 7 bases, leaving 7 bases not matched to a gene. Germline CDR1 reads SEHNR; CDR2 reads FQNEAQ (reference sequence). The CDR3 loop spans 15 amino acids. The CDR3 coding sequence is TGTGCCAGCAGCTTAGGGGGACAGGGCTTCTCTGGCTACACCTTC. Translation gives CASSLGGQGFSGYTF.

This clonotype came up a few times. V gene TRBV10-3 combines with J gene TRBJ1-1; 7 bases match TRBD1. Germline-derived CDR1 and CDR2 are ENHRY and SYGVKD. The V and J ends lost 7 bases and 7 bases, in that order; junction bases with no gene match: 6. The CDR3 is made up of 12 amino acids. CDR3 DNA sequence: TGTGCCATCAAGGGCGGGACAGATGAAGCTTTCTTT. This translates into CAIKGGTDEAFF.

This clonotype was recorded a few times. The rearrangement links TRBV9 to TRBJ1-1; D possibly corresponds to TRBD1 (5 bases). In germline, CDR1 is SGDLS, CDR2 YYNGEE. The V gene lost 7 bases and the J gene lost 4 bases, with 14 bases spanning the gap. CDR3 size: 13 residues. In DNA, the CDR3 is TGTGCCAGCTCGTTCGGGCAGGGCACTGAAGCTTTCTTT. It translates to CASSFGQGTEAFF.

The chain is built from TRBV20-1 and TRBJ1-2; D is unclear. Per germline, CDR1 DFQATT and CDR2 SNEGSKA (reference sequence). Trimming left V 1 base short and J 7 bases short, with 4 bases between. The CDR3 totals 10 residues. Here the CDR3 reads CSARGGGYTF. The CDR3 region has the DNA TGCAGTGCTAGAGGGGGTGGCTACACCTTC.

This clonotype was counted many times. The chain employs TRBV20-1 and TRBJ2-5, with D tentatively TRBD2 (5 bases). Germline CDR1 and CDR2: DFQATT and SNEGSKA (reference sequence). The CDR3 has 13 amino acids. V shed 3 bases and J shed 1 base, with 9 bases lying between them. CDR3 amino acids: CSARRRTQETQYF. CDR3 coding DNA: TGCAGTGCTAGGAGGAGGACCCAAGAGACCCAGTACTTC.

This clonotype was seen at least ten times. The rearrangement joins TRBV18 to TRBJ1-2; TRBD1 aligns across 8 bases. The length of the CDR3 is 15 residues. Trimming took 3 bases from V and 1 from J; bases not matched to a gene: 4. Germline V CDR1 and CDR2: KGHSH, LQKENI. CDR3 nucleotides: TGTGCCAGCTCACCCGGGACAGGCAATAACTATGGCTACACCTTC. This codes for CASSPGTGNNYGYTF.

This clonotype was detected once. The chain is built from TRBV25-1 and TRBJ2-3, with TRBD2 identical over 9 bases. The germline V gene has CDR1 MGHDK and CDR2 SYGVNS. This CDR3 is built from 12 residues. V lost 7 bases, J lost 7 bases, and 3 bases stayed unmatched. In nucleotides, the CDR3 is TGTGCCAGCACTAGCGGGGCGTATACGCAGTATTTT. Its translation: CASTSGAYTQYF.

The sample holds a few counts of this clonotype. This sequence joins TRBV9 and TRBJ2-2, with TRBD2 matching over 7 bases. The junction had 1 base not matched to a gene; V was cut back by 2 bases and J by 3 bases. Per the germline V gene, CDR1 is SGDLS and CDR2 is YYNGEE. This CDR3 comprises 14 residues. As DNA, the CDR3 is TGTGCCAGCAGCGTGGGGAGGGACACCGGGGAGCTGTTTTTT. Translated: CASSVGRDTGELFF.

This clonotype appeared a single time. The rearrangement uses TRBV2 and TRBJ2-2; D may correspond to TRBD1 or TRBD2 (6 bases each). Per germline, CDR1 SNHLY and CDR2 FYNNEI. The CDR3 is 15 residues long. Trimming took off 7 bases at V and 2 bases at J, with 14 bases between the two ends. The CDR3 spells CASKAQGLNTGELFF. CDR3 in DNA: TGTGCCAGCAAGGCACAGGGACTCAACACCGGGGAGCTGTTTTTT. Complete variable domain (other parts from reference TRBV2 and TRBJ2-2): EPEVTQTPSHQVTQMGQEVILRCVPISNHLYFYWYRQILGQKVEFLVSFYNNEISEKSEIFDDQFSVERPDGSNFTLKIRSTKLEDSAMYFCASKAQGLNTGELFFGEGSRLTVL.

This clonotype was counted many times. The chain joins TRBV5-1 to TRBJ1-2; D is uncertain. V lost 0 bases to trimming and J lost 0 bases, with 3 bases between them. Germline CDR1 is SGHRS and CDR2 is YFSETQ. This CDR3 contains 13 residues. CDR3 region: CASSLAPNYGYTF. As DNA, the CDR3 is TGCGCCAGCAGCTTGGCACCTAACTATGGCTACACCTTC.

This clonotype was counted many times. V usage is TRBV20-1 and J usage is TRBJ1-2, with 8 bases matching TRBD1. CDR3 size: 15 residues. Losses at the gene ends were 1 base for V and 1 base for J; bases not matched to a gene: 5. Germline CDR1 is DFQATT and CDR2 is SNEGSKA (reference sequence). The CDR3 nucleotides are TGCAGTGCTAGAGCCGACAGGGGTAATAACTATGGCTACACCTTC. Amino acids: CSARADRGNNYGYTF.

This sequence joins TRBV5-8 and TRBJ2-7; unclear D gene. The CDR3 is made up of 12 amino acids. Germline-derived CDR1 and CDR2 are SGHTS and YDEGEE. V lost 7 bases and J lost 6, with 14 bases in between. The chain's CDR3 is CASGVTYGEQYF. The CDR3 nucleotides read TGTGCCAGCGGGGTTACCTATGGCGAGCAGTACTTC.

Only one count was recorded for this clonotype. CDR3 DNA sequence: TGTGCCAGCAGCTTTCAAAGACAGGGGGCTCAAGAGACCCAGTACTTC. It is translated as CASSFQRQGAQETQYF. The chain carries TRBV7-9 and TRBJ2-5; 10 positions match TRBD1. Germline loops: CDR1 SEHNR, CDR2 FQNEAQ (reference sequence). The V and J ends lost 3 bases and 2 bases, in that order; junction bases with no gene match: 6. The CDR3 has 16 residues.

This clonotype was found many times. This CDR3 is missing its conserved last phenylalanine or tryptophan, likely due to a read error. The chain is built from TRBV12-3 or TRBV12-4 and TRBJ2-7, with TRBD1 identical over 9 bases. There are 13 residues in the CDR3. J was trimmed by 7 bases and V by 3 bases; bases with no gene match: 4. The CDR3, as DNA: TGTGCCAGCAGTTTTGGGACAGGGCGGGAGCAGTACCTC. Residues: CASSFGTGREQYL.

This clonotype was seen many times. For the CDR3, the DNA is TGTGCCAGCAGTGAATACCAGGGAATTGGTTCACCCCTCCACTTT. Its protein product is CASSEYQGIGSPLHF. This chain links TRBV6-1 with TRBJ1-6; TRBD1 might be the D (5 bases). The CDR3 has 15 residues. From germline, CDR1 is MNHNS and CDR2 SASEGT. Deletions cut 2 bases from V and 9 bases from J, with 14 bases between.

The chain carries TRBV10-2 and TRBJ1-5; tentatively, D is TRBD1 (6 bases). The ends were cut back, 3 bases at V and 0 bases at J, with 12 bases in the middle. Germline loops: CDR1 WSHSY, CDR2 SAAADI. The CDR3 is 16 residues long. The DNA of the CDR3 is TGCGCCAGCAGTGATGGGGGGCTGGGTAGCAATCAGCCCCAGCATTTT. The encoded protein is CASSDGGLGSNQPQHF.

This clonotype was observed at least ten times. The chain uses TRBV20-1 and TRBJ1-5; D not resolved. The germline V gene has CDR1 DFQATT and CDR2 SNEGSKA (reference sequence). Trimming left V 0 bases short and J 2 bases short, with 11 bases between. CDR3 length equals 15 residues. CDR3 sequence: CSARDRRRGNQPQHF. The CDR3 bases are TGCAGTGCTAGAGATAGGAGACGGGGCAATCAGCCCCAGCATTTT.